The next 30 T cell receptor beta chains were all read from a single sample in a study of T cells in Graves' hyperthyroidism and ophthalmopathy. Amplification targeted TCR beta CDR3 regions from RNA transcripts. First-round RT-PCR targeting the TCR CDR3 was performed with the HTBI primer set. MiXCR was run by TCRdb on the multiplex PCR reads, yielding one entry per CDR3 protein. The table records about 96,000 distinct CDR3 sequences, 51% of them present only once. The sample was blood. These receptors originate from a woman in her 40s with Graves' hyperthyroidism.

This clonotype was picked up many times. This CDR3 is CASSLARGGGYGYTF. Here the CDR3 DNA reads TGCGCCAGCAGCTTGGCCCGGGGGGGCGGCTATGGCTACACCTTC. V gene TRBV5-1 combines with J gene TRBJ1-2; possibly TRBD1 for D (6 bases). Germline CDR1 reads SGHRS; CDR2 reads YFSETQ. The CDR3 sequence is 15 residues long. Trimming left V 0 bases short and J 4 bases short, with 13 bases between.

The chain combines TRBV29-1 with TRBJ1-2, with D uncertain. The germline gives CDR1 SQVTM, CDR2 ANQGSEA. This CDR3 spans 12 amino acids. V lost 7 bases and J 4 bases, leaving 13 bases between the germline ends. CDR3 loop: CSAASVGYGYTF. For the CDR3, the DNA is TGCAGCGCTGCGAGTGTGGGCTATGGCTACACCTTC.

To note about this clonotype: The junction does not match germline at one end; this may be a read error. The rearrangement links TRBV10-2 to TRBJ1-5; 8 bases match TRBD1. Germline V lookup: CDR1 WSHSY, CDR2 SAAADI. The CDR3 length is 17 residues. CDR3 nucleotide sequence: TGTGCCAGCAGGGCCGGGACAGGATTACTGGGCAATCAGCCCCAGCATTTT. This sequence encodes CASRAGTGLLGNQPQHF.

This clonotype was detected ten times or more. The CDR3 bases are TGCAGCGTAGCGGACACAGATACGCAGTATTTT. This gives the protein CSVADTDTQYF. The gene calls are TRBV29-1 and TRBJ2-3; D is perhaps TRBD2 (5 bases). Per germline, CDR1 SQVTM and CDR2 ANQGSEA. With 6 bases removed from V and 2 bases from J, the gap between germline ends came to 6 bases. This CDR3 has 11 amino acids.

This clonotype has a count of ten or more. The rearrangement links TRBV12-3 or TRBV12-4 to TRBJ1-2; 7 nucleotides line up with TRBD1. This CDR3 has 14 amino acids. With 1 base clipped from V and 6 bases from J, the junction kept 5 bases outside the gene matches. The CDR3 nucleotides are TGTGCCAGCAGTTTAGTCCCCGGACAGGATGGCTACACCTTC. This sequence encodes CASSLVPGQDGYTF.

There are a few counts of this clonotype. The V and J genes are TRBV7-9 and TRBJ2-5; unclear D gene. V dropped 5 bases and J dropped 3 bases, with 4 bases sitting between them. This CDR3 has 11 amino acids. CDR1 is SEHNR, CDR2 FQNEAQ, per germline (reference sequence). CDR3 sequence (DNA): TGTGCCAGCAGCCCAAAAGAGACCCAGTACTTC. Translation: CASSPKETQYF.

In this sample, this clonotype turned up many times. The J gene is TRBJ2-5, the V gene TRBV7-2; 11 positions agree with TRBD2. The V gene end was trimmed by 6 bases and the J gene end by 4 bases; junction bases not matched to a gene: 7. CDR3 length equals 15 residues. Germline V gene sequence: CDR1 SGHTA, CDR2 FQGNSA. The CDR3 reads CASSSSGTSGETQYF. DNA of the CDR3: TGTGCCAGCAGTTCCTCCGGGACTAGCGGAGAGACCCAGTACTTC.

This clonotype was recorded at least ten times. The V gene is TRBV7-2, the J gene TRBJ1-3; D unclear. V shed 3 bases and J shed 0 bases, with 9 bases lying between them. This CDR3 is 15 amino acids long. Germline-derived CDR1 and CDR2 are SGHTA and FQGNSA. CDR3 sequence (DNA): TGTGCCAGCAGCTTGCACAGAGACTCTGGAAACACCATATATTTT. Its protein product is CASSLHRDSGNTIYF.

This clonotype was counted ten times or more. The chain employs TRBV7-2 and TRBJ2-7; TRBD2 might be the D (5 bases). Between the trimmed V and J ends, which lost 5 bases and 0 bases, there was a span of 11 bases. There are 14 residues in the CDR3. CDR1 and CDR2 (germline): SGHTA, FQGNSA. CDR3 residues: CASSPTGSSYEQYF. DNA for the CDR3: TGTGCCAGCAGCCCGACGGGGAGCTCCTACGAGCAGTACTTC.

This clonotype was detected ten times or more. The chain has TRBV5-6 and TRBJ1-1, with D possibly being TRBD1 (5 bases). The CDR3 runs to 14 residues. The germline gives CDR1 SGHDT, CDR2 YYEEEE. Trimming cost V 5 bases and J 4 bases, with 15 bases left between them. The CDR3 spells CASRPGTHGTEAFF. The CDR3 DNA sequence: TGTGCCAGCAGACCCGGGACCCACGGCACTGAAGCTTTCTTT.

This chain links TRBV29-1 with TRBJ2-7; 15 nucleotides line up with TRBD2. Germline-derived CDR1 and CDR2 are SQVTM and ANQGSEA. Trimming took 5 bases from V and 4 from J; bases not matched to a gene: 3. The CDR3 has 14 amino acids. The CDR3 sequence: CSVTGLAGGYEQYF. In DNA, the CDR3 is TGCAGCGTTACGGGACTAGCGGGAGGTTACGAGCAGTACTTC.

A note on this clonotype: The missing conserved phenylalanine or tryptophan at the end of this CDR3 makes a read error likely. The chain carries TRBV10-3 and TRBJ2-5; 7 bases line up with TRBD1. V was pared by 1 base and J by 4 bases, with 6 bases of the junction left unmatched. The CDR3 contains 15 residues. Per germline, CDR1 ENHRY and CDR2 SYGVKD. The DNA for the CDR3 is TGTGCCATCAGTGAGTATGGGACAGACCGAGAGACCCAGTACCTC. Protein product: CAISEYGTDRETQYL.

This clonotype showed up just a few times. This rearrangement joins TRBV5-1 to TRBJ2-5, with D possibly TRBD2 on 6 matching bases. CDR1 SGHRS and CDR2 YFSETQ come from the germline V gene. This CDR3 contains 15 residues. V was clipped by 8 bases and J by 4 bases, with 21 bases between them. The CDR3 sequence is CASSRDSGAGETQYF. DNA of the CDR3: TGCGCCAGTAGCAGGGACTCTGGGGCCGGAGAGACCCAGTACTTC. The whole variable domain, remainder taken from reference TRBV5-1 and TRBJ2-5, is KAGVTQTPRYLIKTRGQQVTLSCSPISGHRSVSWYQQTPGQGLQFLFEYFSETQRNKGNFPGRFSGRQFSNSRSEMNVSTLELGDSALYLCASSRDSGAGETQYFGPGTRLLVL.

The chain carries TRBV14 and TRBJ1-4; D might be TRBD1 (5 bases). This CDR3 contains 17 residues. CDR1 and CDR2 (germline): SGHDN, FVKESK. V lost 5 bases and J 3 bases, leaving 19 bases between the germline ends. CDR3 sequence: CASSNNAPGRANEKLFF. Written as DNA, the CDR3 is TGTGCCAGCAGCAATAATGCCCCGGGACGGGCTAATGAAAAACTGTTTTTT. Filled out from reference TRBV14 and TRBJ1-4, the complete variable domain reads EAGVTQFPSHSVIEKGQTVTLRCDPISGHDNLYWYRRVMGKEIKFLLHFVKESKQDESGMPNNRFLAERTGGTYSTLKVQPAELEDSGVYFCASSNNAPGRANEKLFFGSGTQLSVL.

The rearrangement joins TRBV7-2 to TRBJ1-6, with 8 bases that match TRBD1. Germline V lookup: CDR1 SGHTA, CDR2 FQGNSA. The CDR3 consists of 15 residues. V trimming: 5 bases; J trimming: 10 bases; junction bases outside the gene matches: 10. The DNA for the CDR3 is TGTGCCAGCAGCGCGACAGGACAGGGAGTATCACCCCTCCACTTT. Its translation: CASSATGQGVSPLHF.

This sequence joins TRBV5-6 and TRBJ1-4; 10 nucleotides line up with TRBD1. The CDR3 sequence is 12 residues long. V lost 3 bases to trimming and J lost 12 bases; unmatched junction nucleotides: 2. CDR1 and CDR2 (germline): SGHDT, YYEEEE. As DNA, the CDR3 is TGTGCCAGCAGCTCCGGGACAGGGGAACTGTTTTTT. Its translation: CASSSGTGELFF.

In regard to this clonotype: A read error may account for a junction end that differs from germline. J is TRBJ2-7 and V is TRBV7-6; TRBD1 might be the D (6 bases). The germline V gene has CDR1 SGHVS and CDR2 FNYEAQ. The length of the CDR3 is 13 residues. CDR3 sequence reads: CASSFGRGWEQYF. CDR3 DNA sequence: TGTGCTAGCAGCTTTGGCAGGGGATGGGAGCAGTACTTC. Variable domain in full (rest from reference TRBV7-6 and TRBJ2-7): GAGVSQSPRYKVTKRGQDVALRCDPISGHVSLYWYRQALGQGPEFLTYFNYEAQQDKSGLPNDRFSAERPEGSISTLTIQRTEQRDSAMYRCASSFGRGWEQYFGPGTRLTVT.

This clonotype showed up just a few times. The chain is built from TRBV5-1 and TRBJ1-1; unclear D gene. Germline assignment: CDR1 SGHRS and CDR2 YFSETQ. The CDR3 has 17 amino acids. V lost 1 base and J 0 bases, leaving 16 bases between the germline ends. The CDR3 loop reads CASSLRLGSNMNTEAFF. CDR3 nucleotide sequence: TGCGCCAGCAGCTTGAGGCTGGGCAGCAACATGAACACTGAAGCTTTCTTT.

V and J are TRBV7-9 and TRBJ2-3; 11 positions agree with TRBD2. CDR1 and CDR2 (germline): SEHNR, FQNEAQ (reference sequence). The CDR3 is made up of 17 amino acids. The junction had 11 bases not matched to a gene; V was cut back by 6 bases and J by 3 bases. The CDR3, as DNA: TGTGCCAGCAGTGATGCCATAGCGGGAGGGCCAACAGATACGCAGTATTTT. Protein sequence: CASSDAIAGGPTDTQYF.

This clonotype was counted at least ten times. The chain combines TRBV7-8 with TRBJ2-2; D unresolved. Trimming left V 6 bases short and J 4 bases short, with 12 bases between. Germline V gene data show CDR1 as SGHVS and CDR2 as FQNEAQ. This CDR3 contains 14 residues. This CDR3 is CASSLRSRTGELFF. As DNA, the CDR3 is TGTGCCAGCAGTCTAAGGTCACGCACCGGGGAGCTGTTTTTT.

V and J are TRBV7-2 and TRBJ2-5, with 8 bases identical to TRBD2. Germline lookup yields CDR1 SGHTA and CDR2 FQGNSA. The CDR3 loop spans 16 amino acids. Losses at the gene ends were 0 bases for V and 5 bases for J; bases not matched to a gene: 8. The chain's CDR3 is CASSLARGASVETQYF. CDR3 bases: TGTGCCAGCAGCTTAGCGCGGGGGGCTAGCGTGGAGACCCAGTACTTC.

This clonotype showed up many times. The gene calls are TRBV25-1 and TRBJ1-2; D is possibly TRBD1 (5 bases). Germline loops: CDR1 MGHDK, CDR2 SYGVNS. This CDR3 has 12 amino acids. In nucleotides, the CDR3 is TGTGCACAGGACGGTTCCAACTATGGCTACACCTTC. Protein product: CAQDGSNYGYTF.

This clonotype was seen many times. This sequence joins TRBV5-4 and TRBJ2-7, with TRBD1 as a possible D gene (5 bases). V shed 1 base and J shed 4 bases, with 12 bases lying between them. The CDR3 is 14 residues long. The germline V gene encodes CDR1 SGHNT and CDR2 YYREEE (reference sequence). The CDR3 region has the DNA TGTGCCAGCAGCTTGTGGGGCAGGGTATACGAGCAGTACTTC. Amino acid sequence: CASSLWGRVYEQYF.

This chain links TRBV7-6 with TRBJ2-7; TRBD2 matches 7 bases. V shed 8 bases, J shed 0 bases, and the junction held 10 bases outside the gene matches. The CDR3 contains 15 residues. Germline V CDR1 and CDR2: SGHVS, FNYEAQ. The CDR3 sequence: CASGPSRTSSYEQYF. The CDR3, as DNA: TGTGCCAGCGGTCCAAGTCGGACTAGCTCCTACGAGCAGTACTTC. Drawing the rest from reference TRBV7-6 and TRBJ2-7, the complete variable domain is GAGVSQSPRYKVTKRGQDVALRCDPISGHVSLYWYRQALGQGPEFLTYFNYEAQQDKSGLPNDRFSAERPEGSISTLTIQRTEQRDSAMYRCASGPSRTSSYEQYFGPGTRLTVT.

This clonotype was found once. The chain couples TRBV7-2 to TRBJ1-6; a possible D gene is TRBD1 (5 bases). Germline-derived CDR1 and CDR2 are SGHTA and FQGNSA. There are 13 residues in the CDR3. Trimming shortened V by 6 bases and J by 7 bases, and 10 bases separated the two germline ends. The CDR3 DNA is TGTGCCAGCAGTTCCGGGGGAAATTCACCCCTCCACTTT. It yields the protein CASSSGGNSPLHF. Combining the CDR3 with reference TRBV7-2 and TRBJ1-6 gives the whole variable domain GAGVSQSPSNKVTEKGKDVELRCDPISGHTALYWYRQSLGQGLEFLIYFQGNSAPDKSGLPSDRFSAERTGGSVSTLTIQRTQQEDSAVYLCASSSGGNSPLHFGNGTRLTVT.

This chain connects TRBV10-3 to TRBJ2-7, with TRBD2 matching 15 bases. V shed 11 bases and J 3 bases; nucleotides not matched to a gene: 2. CDR3 length: 13 amino acids. The germline V gene has CDR1 ENHRY and CDR2 SYGVKD. Written as DNA, the CDR3 is TGTGCCGGGGGACTAGCGGGAGGCTACGAGCAGTACTTC. Translation: CAGGLAGGYEQYF.

This rearrangement joins TRBV2 to TRBJ1-4; D may be TRBD1 (5 bases). CDR1 and CDR2 from the germline V gene are SNHLY and FYNNEI. V gave up 7 bases and J gave up 8 bases, with 8 bases separating them. The CDR3 has 11 residues. CDR3 in DNA: TGTGCCAGCAACGGGGGGGAAAAACTGTTTTTT. Amino acid sequence: CASNGGEKLFF. The full variable domain, completed using reference TRBV2 and TRBJ1-4, is EPEVTQTPSHQVTQMGQEVILRCVPISNHLYFYWYRQILGQKVEFLVSFYNNEISEKSEIFDDQFSVERPDGSNFTLKIRSTKLEDSAMYFCASNGGEKLFFGSGTQLSVL.

The gene calls are TRBV29-1 and TRBJ1-2, with TRBD1 matching 10 bases. Trimming cost V 4 bases and J 4 bases; bases outside gene matches: 6. Germline loops: CDR1 SQVTM, CDR2 ANQGSEA. CDR3 length equals 14 residues. This CDR3 reads CSVVGGTGVYGYTF. DNA of the CDR3: TGCAGCGTTGTGGGGGGGACAGGGGTCTATGGCTACACCTTC. Combining the CDR3 with reference TRBV29-1 and TRBJ1-2 gives the whole variable domain SAVISQKPSRDICQRGTSLTIQCQVDSQVTMMFWYRQQPGQSLTLIATANQGSEATYESGFVIDKFPISRPNLTFSTLTVSNMSPEDSSIYLCSVVGGTGVYGYTFGSGTRLTVV.

In the case of this clonotype: A junction end diverges from the germline sequence, so it may reflect a read error. This chain uses TRBV12-3 or TRBV12-4 with TRBJ1-4, with D possibly matching TRBD1 (6 bases). The CDR3 covers 10 residues. The CDR3 reads CASRFGGRVF. The CDR3 region has the DNA TGTGCCAGCCGCTTCGGGGGCAGGGTTTTT.

This clonotype came up many times. This chain uses TRBV5-8 with TRBJ2-5; 10 bases align to TRBD2. The V gene end was trimmed by 5 bases and the J gene end by 5 bases; junction bases not matched to a gene: 6. The CDR3 extends over 14 amino acids. Germline values: CDR1 SGHTS, CDR2 YDEGEE. CDR3 coding DNA: TGTGCCAGCAGAAGCGGGGGGGCCAGGGAGACCCAGTACTTC. As protein: CASRSGGARETQYF.